The 18 T cell receptor beta chains below were found in one sample sequenced in a study of blood T cell repertoires in COVID-19. The data were produced by immunoSEQ multiplex PCR, yet TCRdb's version contains in-frame clones alone and is incomplete. The sample shows fewer than 110,000 clones, around 87% of them seen only once. Sequences were obtained from peripheral blood. The receptors stem from a woman aged 25-40 years with acute or convalescent COVID-19.

J is TRBJ1-4 and V is TRBV6-6, with 10 bases lining up with TRBD1. Unmatched junction bases numbered 8, after V lost 11 bases and J lost 11 bases. The V gene's germline CDR1 is MNHNY and CDR2 SVGAGI (reference sequence). The CDR3 is 12 residues long. The CDR3 DNA is TGTGCCGCACGACAGGGGGCCTTCAAACTGTTTTTT. It encodes CAARQGAFKLFF.

This chain connects TRBV5-1 to TRBJ1-1; 7 bases are a match to TRBD1. CDR1 is SGHRS and CDR2 is YFSETQ in the germline V gene. The CDR3 is 14 amino acids. Trimming removed 5 bases from V and 7 bases from J; junction bases left unmatched: 11. CDR3 coding DNA: TGCGCCAGCAGTCAAACCAATTCAGGGGGTGAAGCTTTCTTT. Translation gives CASSQTNSGGEAFF.

This CDR3 is CASSWSGLAGAYNEQFF. The CDR3 nucleotides are TGTGCCAGCAGCTGGTCGGGACTAGCGGGGGCATACAATGAGCAGTTCTTC. V usage is TRBV5-6 and J usage is TRBJ2-1; 14 bases are a match to TRBD2. The junction had 6 bases not matched to a gene; V was cut back by 3 bases and J by 4 bases. Per the germline V gene, CDR1 is SGHDT and CDR2 is YYEEEE. The CDR3 spans 17 residues.

This clone was seen a handful of times. The chain has TRBV4-2 and TRBJ1-2; D remains ambiguous. Looked up from germline, CDR1 is LGHNA and CDR2 is YNFKEQ. This CDR3 has 13 residues. V shed 0 bases and J shed 3 bases, with 5 bases lying between them. CDR3 region: CASSQDGDYGYTF. In DNA, the CDR3 is TGTGCCAGCAGCCAAGACGGAGACTATGGCTACACCTTC.

The chain uses TRBV5-4 and TRBJ2-1, with D uncertain. V gave up 3 bases and J gave up 3 bases, with 7 bases separating them. CDR1 is SGHNT, CDR2 YYREEE, per germline (reference sequence). This CDR3 region has 13 residues. CDR3 loop: CASSSVIYNEQFF. CDR3 in DNA: TGTGCCAGCAGCTCTGTTATCTACAATGAGCAGTTCTTC.

The rearrangement joins TRBV29-1 to TRBJ1-1; D is undetermined. The CDR3 covers 14 residues. The germline V gene encodes CDR1 SQVTM and CDR2 ANQGSEA. V was clipped by 3 bases and J by 10 bases, with 21 bases between them. In DNA form, the CDR3 reads TGCAGCGTTGAGAGTGAGCGGGGATGGGATGGAGCTTTCTTT. Protein product: CSVESERGWDGAFF.

For the CDR3, the DNA is TGTGCCATCAGTGACAGGGGAAAGGCTGGAAACACCATATATTTT. Amino acid sequence: CAISDRGKAGNTIYF. This rearrangement joins TRBV10-3 to TRBJ1-3; D may be TRBD1 (6 bases). V lost 3 bases to trimming and J lost 2 bases, with 11 bases between them. The CDR3 totals 15 residues. The germline V gene encodes CDR1 ENHRY and CDR2 SYGVKD.

CDR3: CATGTGGTLAKNIQYF. CDR3 coding DNA: TGTGCCACCGGGACAGGGGGGACCCTAGCCAAAAACATTCAGTACTTC. The V and J genes are TRBV28 and TRBJ2-4; 11 bases line up with TRBD1. The junction had 8 bases not matched to a gene; V was cut back by 10 bases and J by 0 bases. From germline, CDR1 is MDHEN and CDR2 SYDVKM. This CDR3 is 16 amino acids long.

The chain joins TRBV9 to TRBJ2-1; 7 bases line up with TRBD1. J lost 6 bases, V lost 3 bases, and 15 bases had no gene match. Germline CDR1 is SGDLS and CDR2 is YYNGEE. The CDR3 is made up of 17 amino acids. CDR3 sequence reads: CASSAGTANTLRNEQFF. The CDR3 nucleotides are TGTGCCAGCAGCGCTGGGACAGCGAATACCCTTCGCAATGAGCAGTTCTTC.

V gene TRBV11-3 combines with J gene TRBJ2-7, with 7 bases that match TRBD1. Germline V gene sequence: CDR1 SGHNT, CDR2 YENEEA. With 4 bases clipped from V and 4 bases from J, the junction kept 13 bases outside the gene matches. This CDR3 has 16 residues. DNA for the CDR3: TGTGCCAGCAGCTCAAACCCTGGGACAGCTGGATACGAGCAGTACTTC. Translating it yields CASSSNPGTAGYEQYF.

The rearrangement links TRBV9 to TRBJ2-5; D possibly corresponds to TRBD2 (6 bases). Germline V CDR1 and CDR2: SGDLS, YYNGEE. The CDR3 consists of 14 residues. V was cut by 3 bases and J by 2 bases, with 11 bases left in between. In DNA, the CDR3 is TGTGCCAGCAGCGGACCGGGACTTCAAGAGACCCAGTACTTC. This translates into CASSGPGLQETQYF.

This clone has a handful of counts. The chain uses TRBV7-2 and TRBJ2-3; D unclear. The CDR3 consists of 16 residues. CDR1 and CDR2 from the germline V gene are SGHTA and FQGNSA. Trimming pared 0 bases from V and 2 bases from J, leaving 12 bases between. DNA for the CDR3: TGTGCCAGCAGCTTAGCGCCGGTGACTTTCACAGATACGCAGTATTTT. This codes for CASSLAPVTFTDTQYF.

The chain links TRBV9 to TRBJ2-3, with D tentatively TRBD1 (5 bases). Germline values: CDR1 SGDLS, CDR2 YYNGEE. The CDR3 spans 15 residues. Trimming stripped 4 bases from V and 0 bases from J, with 12 bases between. CDR3 loop: CASSPGRASTDTQYF. The CDR3 DNA follows: TGTGCCAGCAGCCCCGGCAGGGCTAGCACAGATACGCAGTATTTT. Variable domain in full (rest from reference TRBV9 and TRBJ2-3): DSGVTQTPKHLITATGQRVTLRCSPRSGDLSVYWYQQSLDQGLQFLIQYYNGEERAKGNILERFSAQQFPDLHSELNLSSLELGDSALYFCASSPGRASTDTQYFGPGTRLTVL.

The chain joins TRBV14 to TRBJ2-3; D uncertain. Per the germline V gene, CDR1 is SGHDN and CDR2 is FVKESK. The CDR3 covers 11 residues. V was trimmed by 5 bases and J by 5 bases, leaving 5 bases between them. CDR3 region: CASSSRDTQYF. Here the CDR3 DNA reads TGTGCCAGCAGCTCGCGAGATACGCAGTATTTT.

This chain connects TRBV5-1 to TRBJ1-4; TRBD1 might be the D (5 bases). From germline, CDR1 is SGHRS and CDR2 YFSETQ. This CDR3 region has 17 residues. V shed 5 bases and J shed 0 bases, with 17 bases lying between them. CDR3 amino acids: CASRNGREPATNEKLFF. The CDR3 coding sequence is TGCGCCAGCAGGAACGGCAGGGAACCTGCAACTAATGAAAAACTGTTTTTT.

The chain uses TRBV7-8 and TRBJ1-1; possible D gene TRBD1, 5 bases. The CDR3 has 13 amino acids. Trimming took 6 bases from V and 5 from J, leaving 13 bases between them. The germline gives CDR1 SGHVS, CDR2 FQNEAQ. The CDR3: CASRPWGETEAFF. The CDR3, as DNA: TGTGCCAGCAGACCCTGGGGGGAGACTGAAGCTTTCTTT.

DNA of the CDR3: TGTGCCAGCAGCTCTCGGACAGGGGGCTACGAGCAGTACTTC. It encodes CASSSRTGGYEQYF. The chain joins TRBV7-2 to TRBJ2-7, with 10 positions matching TRBD1. With V trimmed by 4 bases and J by 3 bases, 3 bases remained unmatched. Germline V gene lookup returns CDR1 SGHTA and CDR2 FQGNSA. The CDR3 spans 14 residues.

This rearrangement joins TRBV2 to TRBJ2-3, with 8 bases identical to TRBD2. This CDR3 is built from 11 residues. V was pared by 7 bases and J by 9 bases, with 3 bases of the junction left unmatched. Germline values: CDR1 SNHLY, CDR2 FYNNEI. CDR3 sequence (DNA): TGTGCCAGCATACTAGCGGAGACGCAGTATTTT. Translated, it gives CASILAETQYF.